The 21 T cell receptor beta chains in this list originate from one sample, sequenced in a study of CD8+CD57+ T cells in acquired aplastic anemia. Profiling that covered TCR beta VDJ and CDR3 relied on genomic DNA as its template. TCRdb reprocessed the reads with MiXCR, giving one entry per CDR3 protein. The table records a few hundred thousand distinct CDR3 sequences, around 60% of them present only once. The specimen sequenced was sorted CD4+, CD8+, or CD8+CD57+ T cells (not recorded which) from PBMCs. The receptors were gathered from a human donor with severe aplastic anemia or a healthy control (not recorded which).

This clonotype was seen a single time. This sequence joins TRBV11-3 and TRBJ2-5; 12 bases match TRBD2. V shed 1 base and J 0 bases; nucleotides not matched to a gene: 6. Germline V gives CDR1 SGHNT, CDR2 YENEEA. The length of the CDR3 is 18 residues. The CDR3 protein is CASSLGRTSGVNQETQYF. CDR3 in DNA: TGTGCCAGCAGCTTAGGACGGACTAGCGGGGTAAACCAAGAGACCCAGTACTTC. The variable domain in full, with the rest retrieved from reference TRBV11-3 and TRBJ2-5, is EAGVVQSPRYKIIEKKQPVAFWCNPISGHNTLYWYLQNLGQGPELLIRYENEEAVDDSQLPKDRFSAERLKGVDSTLKIQPAELGDSAVYLCASSLGRTSGVNQETQYFGPGTRLLVL.

V gene TRBV15 combines with J gene TRBJ2-5; 8 nucleotides line up with TRBD1. Germline CDR1 reads LNHNV; CDR2 reads YYDKDF (reference sequence). The CDR3 sequence is 15 residues long. The trim removed 1 base at V and 4 bases at J, leaving 5 bases unmatched. CDR3 nucleotide sequence: TGTGCCACCAGCAGAGCGGCAGGGGGCGTAGAGACCCAGTACTTC. Protein: CATSRAAGGVETQYF.

This clonotype was recorded once. The chain carries TRBV6-2 or TRBV6-3 and TRBJ2-2, with TRBD2 as a possible D gene (7 bases). Germline V gene lookup returns CDR1 MNHEY and CDR2 SVGEGT. V lost 6 bases to trimming and J lost 10 bases, with 15 bases between them. This CDR3 is 13 amino acids long. The CDR3 here is CASRTGGPEELFF. In DNA form, the CDR3 reads TGTGCCAGCAGGACCGGGGGGCCCGAGGAGCTGTTTTTT.

This rearrangement joins TRBV10-3 to TRBJ2-7, with 13 bases lining up with TRBD2. CDR3 length equals 16 residues. V trimming: 10 bases; J trimming: 7 bases; junction bases outside the gene matches: 16. Germline V gives CDR1 ENHRY, CDR2 SYGVKD. CDR3 protein: CATHGTSGDKRGEQYF. For the CDR3, the DNA is TGTGCCACTCATGGGACTAGCGGGGACAAACGAGGGGAGCAGTACTTC.

The chain has TRBV20-1 and TRBJ2-5; possibly TRBD1 for D (5 bases). Germline lookup yields CDR1 DFQATT and CDR2 SNEGSKA (reference sequence). Trimming pared 0 bases from V and 1 base from J, leaving 12 bases between. CDR3 length equals 15 residues. DNA of the CDR3: TGCAGTGCTAGAGAGCAGGGCAGAATCCAAGAGACCCAGTACTTC. Translating gives CSAREQGRIQETQYF.

This clonotype occurred a few times. The chain couples TRBV11-3 to TRBJ1-1, with D unclear. The CDR3 consists of 13 residues. Germline V lookup: CDR1 SGHNT, CDR2 YENEEA. Trimming removed 3 bases at V and 0 bases at J, with 5 bases between. Here the CDR3 DNA reads TGTGCCAGCAGCTTTGGACTGAACACTGAAGCTTTCTTT. This gives the protein CASSFGLNTEAFF.

V and J are TRBV7-9 and TRBJ1-1; 8 bases agree with TRBD1. Germline lookup yields CDR1 SEHNR and CDR2 FQNEAQ (reference sequence). J was trimmed by 1 base and V by 2 bases; bases with no gene match: 3. The CDR3 is 15 amino acids. DNA of the CDR3: TGTGCCAGCAGCTTATCCGACAGGGGGAACACTGAAGCTTTCTTT. Its translation is CASSLSDRGNTEAFF.

This chain connects TRBV20-1 to TRBJ2-7, with TRBD1 identical over 10 bases. After removal of 6 bases from V and 4 bases from J, the junction contained 3 bases not matched to a gene. Germline loops: CDR1 DFQATT, CDR2 SNEGSKA (reference sequence). The CDR3 spans 12 residues. CDR3 amino acids: CSARQGAYEQYF. The CDR3 nucleotides are TGCAGTGCGAGACAGGGGGCTTACGAGCAGTACTTC.

The rearrangement joins TRBV30 to TRBJ2-5, with D uncertain. The V end lost 2 bases, the J end lost 1 base, and 5 bases lay between the germline ends. The CDR3 consists of 12 residues. Germline V lookup: CDR1 GTSNPN, CDR2 SVGIG (reference sequence). The CDR3 loop is CAWSTLQETQYF. CDR3 nucleotides: TGTGCCTGGAGTACCCTCCAAGAGACCCAGTACTTC.

This chain connects TRBV10-3 to TRBJ1-3; D ambiguous. This CDR3 is built from 14 residues. Germline CDR1 ENHRY, CDR2 SYGVKD. V dropped 6 bases and J dropped 4 bases, with 13 bases sitting between them. CDR3 bases: TGTGCCATCAGGGGTCTGGGTGAGGGAAACACCATATATTTT. It specifies CAIRGLGEGNTIYF.

This sequence joins TRBV9 and TRBJ2-7; 7 nucleotides match TRBD2. V lost 4 bases and J lost 7; bases outside the gene matches: 5. From germline, CDR1 is SGDLS and CDR2 YYNGEE. The CDR3 runs to 12 residues. The CDR3 DNA follows: TGTGCCAGCAGCCTGACTAGCTGGGAGCAGTACTTC. This codes for CASSLTSWEQYF.

The chain links TRBV20-1 to TRBJ1-6; weak D call: TRBD1 (6 bases). The CDR3 runs to 15 residues. V was trimmed by 5 bases and J by 8 bases, leaving 19 bases between them. Germline V gene sequence: CDR1 DFQATT, CDR2 SNEGSKA (reference sequence). The CDR3 region has the DNA TGCAGTGCTTACAGGGATGGAGTTCCGTATTCACCCCTCCACTTT. It yields the protein CSAYRDGVPYSPLHF.

This clonotype was detected ten times or more. The chain couples TRBV4-3 to TRBJ2-7; a possible D gene is TRBD2 (6 bases). From germline, CDR1 is LGHNA and CDR2 YSLEER. Trimming stripped 0 bases from V and 2 bases from J, with 14 bases between. The CDR3 sequence is 16 residues long. CDR3 coding DNA: TGCGCCAGCAGCCAAGAGATTAGCGGAGGACCCTACGAGCAGTACTTC. It translates to CASSQEISGGPYEQYF.

The chain couples TRBV12-3 or TRBV12-4 to TRBJ1-4; 10 positions match TRBD1. The CDR3 sequence is 15 residues long. Trimming at V came to 5 bases and at J to 4 bases, leaving 4 bases not matched to a gene. The CDR3, as DNA: TGTGCCAGCAGTCCGAGGACAGGGGGTAATGAAAAACTGTTTTTT. This sequence encodes CASSPRTGGNEKLFF.

Only one count was recorded for this clonotype. The CDR3 reads CASNGMSSPLHF. The CDR3 region has the DNA TGTGCCTCCAATGGCATGTCTTCACCCCTCCACTTT. V is TRBV10-3 and J is TRBJ1-6, with no clear D. CDR1 is ENHRY, CDR2 SYGVKD, per germline. V lost 11 bases, J lost 9 bases, and 14 bases lay in between. The CDR3 covers 12 residues.

There are a few counts of this clonotype. J is TRBJ2-7 and V is TRBV20-1; possibly TRBD2 for D (6 bases). Per the germline V gene, CDR1 is DFQATT and CDR2 is SNEGSKA (reference sequence). The CDR3 extends over 14 amino acids. V shed 4 bases and J shed 5 bases, with 18 bases lying between them. CDR3 sequence (DNA): TGCAGTGCTACCCGCGGCCAGACTAGGCACGAGCAGTACTTC. Protein sequence: CSATRGQTRHEQYF.

The chain employs TRBV6-6 and TRBJ2-7; TRBD1 might be the D (5 bases). The CDR3 is made up of 15 amino acids. V was trimmed by 8 bases and J by 6 bases, leaving 23 bases between them. The germline V gene encodes CDR1 MNHNY and CDR2 SVGAGI (reference sequence). CDR3 in DNA: TGTGCCAGCGGAGACACAGGACGAAGCGCCTCCGAGCAGTACTTC. This gives the protein CASGDTGRSASEQYF.

In the case of this clonotype: The junction does not match germline at one end; this may be a read error. V and J are TRBV30 and TRBJ2-1, with D possibly being TRBD1 or TRBD2 (6 bases each). This CDR3 has 15 residues. Germline CDR1 is GTSNPN and CDR2 is SVGIG (reference sequence). Here the CDR3 reads CAGSVTGAAYNEQFF. CDR3 sequence (DNA): TGTGCCGGGAGTGTGACGGGGGCGGCGTACAATGAGCAGTTCTTC. The variable domain in full, with the rest retrieved from reference TRBV30 and TRBJ2-1, is SQTIHQWPATLVQPVGSPLSLECTVEGTSNPNLYWYRQAAGRGLQLLFYSVGIGQISSEVPQNLSASRPQDRQFILSSKKLLLSDSGFYLCAGSVTGAAYNEQFFGPGTRLTVL.

The V call is TRBV24-1, the J call TRBJ2-1, with 9 nucleotides matching TRBD2. The length of the CDR3 is 17 residues. V dropped 5 bases and J dropped 5; count of bases not matched to a gene: 12. Germline lookup yields CDR1 KGHDR and CDR2 SFDVKD. CDR3 coding DNA: TGTGCCACCAGTGTCCTTTTGGCTAGCGGGGAGGACAATGAGCAGTTCTTC. Its protein is CATSVLLASGEDNEQFF.

This sequence joins TRBV12-3 or TRBV12-4 and TRBJ1-1; possible D gene TRBD1, 5 bases. The CDR3 has 13 amino acids. V was shortened by 3 bases and J by 4 bases, with 9 bases between the two germline ends. This CDR3 is CASSFEGTTEAFF. CDR3 nucleotide sequence: TGTGCCAGCAGTTTCGAAGGGACCACTGAAGCTTTCTTT.

In this sample, this clonotype turned up a few times. The chain combines TRBV12-3 or TRBV12-4 with TRBJ1-5, with D perhaps TRBD1 (5 bases). The CDR3 has 19 amino acids. The CDR3 sequence is CASGLVMGGNERGNQPQHF. The CDR3 DNA is TGTGCTAGTGGTTTGGTAATGGGGGGGAATGAGAGGGGAAATCAGCCCCAGCATTTT.